This paragraph reports one TCR beta chain. Its antigen remains unidentified. These data originate in a study of immune evolution from preneoplasia to lung adenocarcinoma. Study outcomes and limitations: Compared with EGFR-mutant or double wild-type lesions, KRAS-mutant nodules were more clonal.

Germline CDR1 MNHNS, CDR2 SASEGT. CDR3 length: 15 amino acids. Trimming cost V 4 bases and J 2 bases; bases outside gene matches: 1. Generated by immunoSEQ multiplex PCR, the TCRdb table keeps only in-frame clones and is missing some. The sample has some 5,600 clones; over 65% are singletons. The rearrangement links TRBV6-1 to TRBJ1-5, with TRBD1 matching 11 bases. What was sequenced was FFPE lung adenocarcinoma in situ tissue. The sequence was collected from a person aged 55-85 years with lung adenocarcinoma. The CDR3 region is CASSGGQGGNQPQHF. CDR3 sequence (DNA): TGTGCCAGCAGTGGGGGACAGGGGGGCAATCAGCCCCAGCATTTT.